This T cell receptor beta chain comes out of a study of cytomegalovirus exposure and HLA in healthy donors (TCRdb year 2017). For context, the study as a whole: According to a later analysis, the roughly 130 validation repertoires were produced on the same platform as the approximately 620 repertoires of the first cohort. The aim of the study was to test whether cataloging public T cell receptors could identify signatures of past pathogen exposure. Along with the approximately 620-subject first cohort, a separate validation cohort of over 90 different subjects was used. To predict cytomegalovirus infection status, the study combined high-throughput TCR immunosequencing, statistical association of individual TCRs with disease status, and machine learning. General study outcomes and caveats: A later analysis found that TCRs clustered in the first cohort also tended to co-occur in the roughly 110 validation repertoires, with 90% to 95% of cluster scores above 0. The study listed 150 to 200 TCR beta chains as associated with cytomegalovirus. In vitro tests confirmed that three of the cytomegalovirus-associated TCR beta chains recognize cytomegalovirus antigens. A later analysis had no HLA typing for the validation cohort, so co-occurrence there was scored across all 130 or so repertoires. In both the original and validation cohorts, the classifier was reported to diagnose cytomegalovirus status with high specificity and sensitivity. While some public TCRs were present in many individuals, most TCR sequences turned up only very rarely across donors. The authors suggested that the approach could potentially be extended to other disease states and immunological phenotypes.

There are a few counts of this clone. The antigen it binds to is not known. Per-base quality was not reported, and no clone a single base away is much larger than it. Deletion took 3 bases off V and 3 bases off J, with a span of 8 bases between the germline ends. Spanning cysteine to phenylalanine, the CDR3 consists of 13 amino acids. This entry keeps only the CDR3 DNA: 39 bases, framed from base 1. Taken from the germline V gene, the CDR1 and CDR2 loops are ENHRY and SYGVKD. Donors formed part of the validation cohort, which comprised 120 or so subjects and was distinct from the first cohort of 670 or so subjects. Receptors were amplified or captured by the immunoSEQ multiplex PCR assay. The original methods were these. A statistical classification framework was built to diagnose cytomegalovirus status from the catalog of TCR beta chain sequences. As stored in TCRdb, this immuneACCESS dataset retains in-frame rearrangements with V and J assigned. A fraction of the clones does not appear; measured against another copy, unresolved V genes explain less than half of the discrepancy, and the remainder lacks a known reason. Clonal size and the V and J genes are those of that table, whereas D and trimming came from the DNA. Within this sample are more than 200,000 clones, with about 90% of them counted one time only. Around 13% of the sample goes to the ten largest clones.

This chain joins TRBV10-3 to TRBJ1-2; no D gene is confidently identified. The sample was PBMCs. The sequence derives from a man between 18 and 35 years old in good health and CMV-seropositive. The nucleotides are TGTGCCATCAGTGATACCGGAGACTATGGCTACACCTTC. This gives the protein CAISDTGDYGYTF.